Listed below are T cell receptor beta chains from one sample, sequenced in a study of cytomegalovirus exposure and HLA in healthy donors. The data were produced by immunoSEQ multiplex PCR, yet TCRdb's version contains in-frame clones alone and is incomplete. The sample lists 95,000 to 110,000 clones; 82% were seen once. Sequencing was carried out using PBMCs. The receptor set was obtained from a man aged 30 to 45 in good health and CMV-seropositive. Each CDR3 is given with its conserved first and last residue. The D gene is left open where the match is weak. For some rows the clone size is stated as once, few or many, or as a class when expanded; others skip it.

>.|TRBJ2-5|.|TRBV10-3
CAIAATQNEKYQETQYF
TGTGCCATCGCTGCGACACAAAACGAAAAGTACCAAGAGACCCAGTACTTC
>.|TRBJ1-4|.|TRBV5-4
CASSLTGTNEKLFF
TGTGCCAGCAGCTTGACAGGGACTAATGAAAAACTGTTTTTT
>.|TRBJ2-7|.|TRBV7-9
CASSSGQGGAYEQYF
TGTGCCAGCAGCTCAGGGCAGGGTGGGGCCTACGAGCAGTACTTC
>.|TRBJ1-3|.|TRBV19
CASRLRGTGNTIYF
TGTGCCAGTAGACTAAGGGGGACTGGAAACACCATATATTTT
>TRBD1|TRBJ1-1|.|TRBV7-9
CASSTLTGEAFF
TGTGCCAGCAGCACCTTGACAGGGGAAGCTTTCTTT
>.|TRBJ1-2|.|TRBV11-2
CASSLVQGYRIYGYTF
TGTGCCAGCAGCTTAGTGCAGGGGTACAGAATCTATGGCTACACCTTC
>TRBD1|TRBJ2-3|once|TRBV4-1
CASSHAGTGGFTDTQYF
TGCGCCAGCAGCCATGCCGGGACAGGGGGTTTCACAGATACGCAGTATTTT
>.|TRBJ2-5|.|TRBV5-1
CASSPGIQGFQETQYF
TGCGCCAGCAGCCCAGGGATACAGGGATTTCAAGAGACCCAGTACTTC
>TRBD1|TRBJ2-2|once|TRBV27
CASSLRGTGANTGELFF
TGTGCCAGCAGTTTAAGGGGGACAGGGGCGAACACCGGGGAGCTGTTTTTT
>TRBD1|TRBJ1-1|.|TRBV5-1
CASSLGQAIMNTEAFF
TGCGCCAGCAGCTTAGGACAGGCGATCATGAACACTGAAGCTTTCTTT
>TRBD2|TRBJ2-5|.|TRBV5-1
CASSLGRAGGPLETQYF
TGCGCCAGCAGCCTGGGACGGGCGGGGGGGCCGCTAGAGACCCAGTACTTC
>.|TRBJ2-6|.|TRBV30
CAWSTDFSGANGLTF
TGTGCCTGGAGCACAGACTTTTCTGGGGCCAACGGCCTGACTTTC
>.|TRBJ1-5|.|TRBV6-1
CASRTGRVSNQPQHF
TGTGCCAGCAGGACCGGCAGGGTTAGCAATCAGCCCCAGCATTTT
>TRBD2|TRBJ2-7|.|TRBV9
CASSVGPAGSSYEQYF
TGTGCCAGCAGCGTAGGTCCAGCGGGGAGCTCCTACGAGCAGTACTTC
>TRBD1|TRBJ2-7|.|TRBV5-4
CASSPRDRVHEQYF
TGTGCCAGCAGCCCCCGGGACAGGGTACACGAGCAGTACTTC
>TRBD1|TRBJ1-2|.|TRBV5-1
CASSETGVQGYTF
TGCGCCAGCAGCGAAACAGGGGTACAAGGCTACACCTTC
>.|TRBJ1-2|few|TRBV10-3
CATQEAGGYTF
TGTGCCACCCAGGAGGCGGGAGGCTACACCTTC
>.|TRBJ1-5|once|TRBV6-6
CASSYSSRVQPQHF
TGTGCCAGCAGTTACTCGAGCAGGGTCCAGCCCCAGCATTTT
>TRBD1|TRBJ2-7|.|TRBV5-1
CASSSRTGYEQYF
TGCGCCAGCAGCTCTAGGACAGGCTACGAGCAGTACTTC
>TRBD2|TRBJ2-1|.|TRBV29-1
CSAAPSGIYNEQFF
TGCAGCGCCGCCCCTAGCGGGATCTACAATGAGCAGTTCTTC
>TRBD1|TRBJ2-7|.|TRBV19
CASSAGTGAYEQYF
TGTGCCAGTAGTGCCGGGACAGGGGCCTACGAGCAGTACTTC
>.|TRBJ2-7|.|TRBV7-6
CASSSTYEQYF
TGTGCCAGCAGCTCTACCTACGAGCAGTACTTC
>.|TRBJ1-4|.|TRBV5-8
CASGRQALKTNEKLFF
TGTGCCAGCGGCAGACAGGCCCTTAAGACTAATGAAAAACTGTTTTTT
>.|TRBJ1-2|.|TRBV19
CASSIQNYGYTF
TGTGCCAGTAGTATACAGAACTATGGCTACACCTTC